One T cell receptor (beta chain) is described in this entry. Its antigen is not known. V dropped 2 bases and J dropped 4; count of bases not matched to a gene: 14. CDR1 KGHDR and CDR2 SFDVKD come from the germline V gene. The CDR3 is 21 residues long. The data were taken from a study of T cell repertoires in cytomegalovirus infection. Study-level background: Recently identified HLA-C-restricted CMV epitopes were among the peptides used. Shared public TCR beta signatures pointed to both CMV infection and a matching HLA type. The study, taken as a whole, reports: Carriers of CMV plus the relevant HLA were identified by cumulative public TCR beta family frequency. Dominating the ex vivo response were HLA-C-restricted CMV-specific TCR beta clonotypes.

TCRdb called the reads again in MiXCR, with one record for every CDR3 protein. The repertoire holds about 310,000 distinct CDR3 sequences, with 20% to 25% as singletons. The source was cultured PBMCs, collected from culture after CMV antigen stimulation. V gene TRBV24-1 combines with J gene TRBJ2-2; 14 bases align to TRBD2. The clonotype originates from a human donor in good health (CMV status not recorded). Some clones in this sample may be carry-over from other donors' samples. CDR3 residues: CATSDSGTSGRVGRFTGELFF. For the CDR3, the DNA is TGTGCCACCAGTGATTCCGGGACTAGCGGGAGAGTCGGCCGGTTCACCGGGGAGCTGTTTTTT.